This TCR beta chain stems from a study of Tregs in tolerant kidney transplant recipients. Study results and caveats: In tolerant patients, donor-specific Tregs outgrew total Tregs, suggesting antigen-driven expansion. Biological reproducibility was not directly addressed, but technical replication error appeared minimal.

V was pared by 3 bases and J by 1 base, with 9 bases between. Germline V gene data show CDR1 as GTSNPN and CDR2 as SVGIG (reference sequence). The CDR3 spans 13 residues. This table comes from immunoSEQ multiplex PCR, and its TCRdb copy is limited to in-frame clones, with some not included. The repertoire has about 69,000 clones, approximately 91% of them found once; the top ten carry around 0.42%. For this clone: The antigen is unknown.

Unstimulated Tregs (CD4+CD25+CD127-) and CD4+CD25- non-Tregs were sorted from PBMCs. This sequence originates from a human donor who received a combined kidney and bone marrow transplant. The gene calls are TRBV30 and TRBJ1-1, with D unclear. Sequences were derived from CD4+ T cells from blood, sampled before the transplant. DNA of the CDR3: TGTGCCTGGAGCATTAACAGGAACACTGAAGCTTTCTTT. This encodes CAWSINRNTEAFF.